This TCR beta chain came from a study of T cell repertoires in cytomegalovirus infection. Concerning this clonotype: No antigen is known for it.

A single record per CDR3 protein comes from TCRdb applying MiXCR to the reads. The sample holds around 99,000 distinct CDR3 sequences, under 30% seen once. The CDR3 extends over 16 amino acids. The V gene's germline CDR1 is SGHDT and CDR2 YYEEEE. Between the trimmed V and J ends, which lost 1 base and 1 base, there was a span of 12 bases. This clonotype originated in a human donor in good health (CMV status not recorded). Some clones in this sample may be carry-over from other donors' samples. The rearrangement uses TRBV5-6 and TRBJ1-3, with D uncertain. Sequencing used CD8+ T cells from cultured PBMCs, obtained from culture after CMV antigen stimulation. The CDR3 sequence: CASSLFAAESGNTIYF. The CDR3 coding sequence is TGTGCCAGCAGCTTGTTTGCAGCCGAATCTGGAAACACCATATATTTT.